A single sample gave rise to the 31 T cell receptor beta chains below, sequenced in a study of blood T cell repertoires in COVID-19. TCRdb's table, derived via immunoSEQ multiplex PCR, lists solely in-frame clones and lacks some. The data contain about 140,000 clones, 70% to 85% of them singletons. Sequenced material: PBMCs or T cells enriched from blood (not recorded which). The receptors here all came from a young woman who had been exposed to COVID-19.

V is TRBV5-1 and J is TRBJ2-1, with TRBD2 matching over 12 bases. Looked up from germline, CDR1 is SGHRS and CDR2 is YFSETQ. J was trimmed by 8 bases and V by 0 bases; bases with no gene match: 6. CDR3 length: 16 residues. CDR3 in DNA: TGCGCCAGCAGCTTGGACTCGACTAGCGGGAGACATGAGCAGTTCTTC. It specifies CASSLDSTSGRHEQFF.

The rearrangement uses TRBV10-3 and TRBJ1-5, with D possibly TRBD1 on 5 matching bases. Trimming removed 7 bases from V and 3 bases from J, with 10 bases in between. CDR1 is ENHRY, CDR2 SYGVKD, per germline. CDR3 length: 13 residues. CDR3 sequence (DNA): TGTGCCATCACGACAGCGCCCAATCAGCCCCAGCATTTT. The encoded protein is CAITTAPNQPQHF.

CDR3 region: CASSITRRSFF. CDR3 DNA sequence: TGTGCCAGCAGCATCACCCGGAGGTCTTTCTTT. This chain joins TRBV11-2 and TRBJ1-1; D is ambiguous. V was cut by 5 bases and J by 12 bases, with 13 bases left in between. The CDR3 spans 11 residues. Germline V gene sequence: CDR1 SGHAT, CDR2 FQNNGV.

This chain uses TRBV27 with TRBJ2-1; 7 bases match TRBD1. The CDR3 length is 15 residues. After removal of 2 bases from V and 4 bases from J, the junction contained 5 bases not matched to a gene. Germline values: CDR1 MNHEY, CDR2 SMNVEV (reference sequence). The CDR3 loop reads CASSLPGQLYNEQFF. DNA for the CDR3: TGTGCCAGCAGTTTACCGGGACAGTTGTACAATGAGCAGTTCTTC.

As DNA, the CDR3 is TGTGCCAGCAGCCGCAGTGCTGGCGGGGAGCTGTTTTTT. As protein: CASSRSAGGELFF. The V and J genes are TRBV9 and TRBJ2-2; D gene unclear. V dropped 4 bases and J dropped 7 bases, with 11 bases sitting between them. Germline V lookup: CDR1 SGDLS, CDR2 YYNGEE. This CDR3 is built from 13 residues.

J is TRBJ2-2 and V is TRBV18; 12 nucleotides agree with TRBD1. CDR3 length: 17 amino acids. Germline V gene lookup returns CDR1 KGHSH and CDR2 LQKENI. The junction had 5 bases not matched to a gene; V was cut back by 2 bases and J by 4 bases. The CDR3 sequence: CASSPMGQGASTGELFF. DNA of the CDR3: TGTGCCAGCTCACCAATGGGACAGGGGGCGAGCACCGGGGAGCTGTTTTTT.

The gene calls are TRBV6-5 and TRBJ1-4; 7 bases match TRBD1. Germline-derived CDR1 and CDR2 are MNHEY and SVGAGI. The V segment lost 5 bases and the J segment 7 bases; nucleotides outside the gene matches: 10. The CDR3 contains 15 residues. DNA of the CDR3: TGTGCCAGCAGTCGCTCAGGGGGAATGTCTGAAAAACTGTTTTTT. It yields the protein CASSRSGGMSEKLFF.

V usage is TRBV30 and J usage is TRBJ1-4, with unresolved D. The V gene's germline CDR1 is GTSNPN and CDR2 SVGIG (reference sequence). V dropped 5 bases and J dropped 4 bases, with 11 bases sitting between them. This CDR3 is 13 amino acids long. The CDR3 sequence is CAWAEPNNEKLFF. CDR3 nucleotides: TGTGCCTGGGCGGAGCCGAATAATGAAAAACTGTTTTTT.

The V call is TRBV11-2, the J call TRBJ2-7; possibly TRBD1 for D (6 bases). Trimming pared 8 bases from V and 2 bases from J, leaving 16 bases between. Germline CDR1 SGHAT, CDR2 FQNNGV. The CDR3 loop spans 14 amino acids. The DNA of the CDR3 is TGTGCCAGCGCCCCAGGGGTGGGGCCCTACGAGCAGTACTTC. The encoded protein is CASAPGVGPYEQYF.

V usage is TRBV6-1 and J usage is TRBJ2-5; D uncertain. CDR1 is MNHNS, CDR2 SASEGT, per germline. The CDR3 sequence is 12 residues long. Trimming took off 5 bases at V and 4 bases at J, with 8 bases between the two ends. CDR3 sequence reads: CASSPTGETQYF. CDR3 nucleotides: TGTGCCAGCAGTCCCACTGGAGAGACCCAGTACTTC.

This chain joins TRBV9 and TRBJ2-3; 8 nucleotides align to TRBD1. The CDR3 has 15 amino acids. Germline V lookup: CDR1 SGDLS, CDR2 YYNGEE. V trimming: 4 bases; J trimming: 0 bases; junction bases outside the gene matches: 4. CDR3 in DNA: TGTGCCAGCAGCCCGGGACAGGACAGCACAGATACGCAGTATTTT. It encodes CASSPGQDSTDTQYF.

This clone has a single count. The J gene is TRBJ1-4, the V gene TRBV5-6; tentatively, D is TRBD1 (5 bases). CDR1 is SGHDT and CDR2 is YYEEEE in the germline V gene. The V and J ends lost 1 base and 8 bases respectively, with 12 bases between them. The CDR3 length is 14 residues. The CDR3 sequence: CASSLFAAGEKLFF. The DNA for the CDR3 is TGTGCCAGCAGCTTGTTTGCGGCAGGGGAAAAACTGTTTTTT.

The chain couples TRBV11-3 to TRBJ2-3; D is unresolved. Trimming stripped 1 base from V and 8 bases from J, with 13 bases between. This CDR3 spans 14 amino acids. Germline CDR1 SGHNT, CDR2 YENEEA. The DNA for the CDR3 is TGTGCCAGCAGCTTAGGTGCTACCGGCGGTACGCAGTATTTT. Its translation is CASSLGATGGTQYF.

DNA for the CDR3: TGTGCCAGCACCTGGGGCCTGATGAACACTGAAGCTTTCTTT. This codes for CASTWGLMNTEAFF. This chain connects TRBV13 to TRBJ1-1; perhaps TRBD1 as D (5 bases). The ends were cut back, 7 bases at V and 0 bases at J, with 12 bases in the middle. The CDR3 is 14 residues long. CDR1 is PRHDT, CDR2 FYEKMQ, per germline (reference sequence).

The chain employs TRBV18 and TRBJ1-1; 12 bases agree with TRBD1. From germline, CDR1 is KGHSH and CDR2 LQKENI. Trimming took 2 bases from V and 2 from J; bases not matched to a gene: 9. The CDR3 totals 18 residues. The CDR3 DNA reads TGTGCCAGCTCACCATACTTGGGACAGGGGGCTAAAAACACTGAAGCTTTCTTT. Protein: CASSPYLGQGAKNTEAFF.

The chain recombines TRBV19 with TRBJ1-5; no definite D call. Germline CDR1 is LNHDA and CDR2 is SQIVND (reference sequence). The CDR3 loop spans 14 amino acids. The V gene lost 7 bases and the J gene lost 4 bases, with 14 bases spanning the gap. CDR3 region: CASTFYPQNQPQHF. Written as DNA, the CDR3 is TGTGCCAGTACATTTTATCCACAGAATCAGCCCCAGCATTTT.

The gene calls are TRBV18 and TRBJ2-2, with TRBD1 matching over 9 bases. Trimming cost V 5 bases and J 2 bases; bases outside gene matches: 15. Germline V gene lookup returns CDR1 KGHSH and CDR2 LQKENI. This CDR3 is built from 19 residues. The CDR3 here is CASSRTHGPGQGNTGELFF. The DNA of the CDR3 is TGTGCCAGCTCAAGAACACACGGTCCGGGACAGGGCAACACCGGGGAGCTGTTTTTT.

This clone was seen only once. This chain uses TRBV19 with TRBJ1-1; 7 nucleotides agree with TRBD1. The CDR3 has 14 amino acids. In germline, CDR1 is LNHDA, CDR2 SQIVND (reference sequence). V lost 6 bases to trimming and J lost 0 bases; unmatched junction nucleotides: 4. For the CDR3, the DNA is TGTGCCAGTAGCCTGGGACAGCTGAACACTGAAGCTTTCTTT. Its protein product is CASSLGQLNTEAFF. The full variable domain, in which reference TRBV19 and TRBJ1-1 provide the parts outside the CDR3, is DGGITQSPKYLFRKEGQNVTLSCEQNLNHDAMYWYRQDPGQGLRLIYYSQIVNDFQKGDIAEGYSVSREKKESFPLTVTSAQKNPTAFYLCASSLGQLNTEAFFGQGTRLTVV.

This chain uses TRBV18 with TRBJ2-1; TRBD2 might be the D (6 bases). There are 17 residues in the CDR3. Per the germline V gene, CDR1 is KGHSH and CDR2 is LQKENI. V lost 6 bases and J lost 7, with 25 bases in between. The CDR3 DNA is TGTGCCAGCTCCGGCCTCACGGCCAAACTAGCAGGGAATGAGCAGTTCTTC. As protein: CASSGLTAKLAGNEQFF.

This clone has a single count. The V call is TRBV14, the J call TRBJ2-1; tentatively, D is TRBD2 (5 bases). The CDR3 contains 17 residues. The germline V and J ends were trimmed by 0 bases and 8 bases, with 20 bases remaining between them. From germline, CDR1 is SGHDN and CDR2 FVKESK. CDR3 DNA: TGTGCCAGCAGCCAAGATTGGGAGAACTACCCTATGTATGAGCAGTTCTTC. It codes for CASSQDWENYPMYEQFF.

DNA of the CDR3: TGTGCCAGTAGGAGACAGGGGTTAACTGAAGCTTTCTTT. Its protein product is CASRRQGLTEAFF. The rearrangement links TRBV19 to TRBJ1-1; 8 bases map to TRBD1. Germline CDR1 and CDR2: LNHDA and SQIVND (reference sequence). The length of the CDR3 is 13 residues. The ends lost 6 bases at V and 5 bases at J; junction bases unmatched: 5.

The rearrangement uses TRBV30 and TRBJ2-7; perhaps TRBD1 as D (5 bases). Germline values: CDR1 GTSNPN, CDR2 SVGIG (reference sequence). Trimming shortened V by 5 bases and J by 3 bases, and 17 bases separated the two germline ends. The CDR3 extends over 14 amino acids. The CDR3: CAWGASGLNYEQYF. CDR3 bases: TGTGCCTGGGGGGCATCGGGTTTGAACTACGAGCAGTACTTC. The variable domain in full, completed from reference TRBV30 and TRBJ2-7, reads SQTIHQWPATLVQPVGSPLSLECTVEGTSNPNLYWYRQAAGRGLQLLFYSVGIGQISSEVPQNLSASRPQDRQFILSSKKLLLSDSGFYLCAWGASGLNYEQYFGPGTRLTVT.

A single count supports this clone. The rearrangement links TRBV5-4 to TRBJ1-4; 8 bases are a match to TRBD1. The CDR3 loop spans 16 amino acids. J lost 4 bases, V lost 2 bases, and 7 bases had no gene match. CDR1 and CDR2 from the germline V gene are SGHNT and YYREEE (reference sequence). The chain's CDR3 is CASSFGGGQGNEKLFF. The CDR3 DNA follows: TGTGCCAGCAGCTTTGGGGGCGGACAGGGTAATGAAAAACTGTTTTTT. Full variable domain (outside the CDR3, taken from reference TRBV5-4 and TRBJ1-4): ETGVTQSPTHLIKTRGQQVTLRCSSQSGHNTVSWYQQALGQGPQFIFQYYREEENGRGNFPPRFSGLQFPNYSSELNVNALELDDSALYLCASSFGGGQGNEKLFFGSGTQLSVL.

The chain joins TRBV9 to TRBJ2-7; 8 bases line up with TRBD1. This CDR3 has 13 amino acids. Germline CDR1 reads SGDLS; CDR2 reads YYNGEE. The ends lost 4 bases at V and 2 bases at J; junction bases unmatched: 2. As DNA, the CDR3 is TGTGCCAGCAGCCCGGGACAGGCCTACGAGCAGTACTTC. Its protein is CASSPGQAYEQYF.

The chain joins TRBV5-1 to TRBJ2-6, with 8 bases that match TRBD1. The germline V gene has CDR1 SGHRS and CDR2 YFSETQ. V lost 1 base to trimming and J lost 2 bases; unmatched junction nucleotides: 2. The CDR3 length is 16 residues. In nucleotides, the CDR3 is TGCGCCAGCAGCTTGCAGGGGGCTACTGGGGCCAACGTCCTGACTTTC. It translates to CASSLQGATGANVLTF.

The chain recombines TRBV2 with TRBJ1-6; 7 nucleotides match TRBD1. Germline trimming cut 8 bases from V and 0 bases from J; bases unmatched to any gene: 7. Germline CDR1 reads SNHLY; CDR2 reads FYNNEI. CDR3 size: 16 residues. The CDR3 nucleotides read TGTGCCAGCGGGGACAGACTAAGCTCCTATAATTCACCCCTCCACTTT. It encodes CASGDRLSSYNSPLHF.

CDR3 coding DNA: TGTGCCAGCAGTTACGAAGGCAGGGGGCACGAGACCCAGTACTTC. As protein: CASSYEGRGHETQYF. This chain uses TRBV6-5 with TRBJ2-5; 8 nucleotides align to TRBD1. The CDR3 covers 15 residues. The V gene end was trimmed by 2 bases and the J gene end by 5 bases; junction bases not matched to a gene: 7. Germline CDR1 MNHEY, CDR2 SVGAGI.

The V call is TRBV15, the J call TRBJ2-1, with D possibly matching TRBD2 (5 bases). Trimming took off 0 bases at V and 10 bases at J, with 10 bases between the two ends. The germline V gene has CDR1 LNHNV and CDR2 YYDKDF (reference sequence). This CDR3 has 13 amino acids. CDR3 region: CATSRDRGAEQFF. CDR3 nucleotides: TGTGCCACCAGCAGAGATCGGGGAGCGGAGCAGTTCTTC.

This clone was counted once. The rearrangement links TRBV27 to TRBJ2-3; 8 bases agree with TRBD2. The V segment lost 5 bases and the J segment 5 bases; nucleotides outside the gene matches: 3. From germline, CDR1 is MNHEY and CDR2 SMNVEV (reference sequence). The CDR3 loop spans 13 amino acids. The DNA for the CDR3 is TGTGCCAGCAGTGATACTAGCGGAGATACGCAGTATTTT. Translated: CASSDTSGDTQYF.

This chain links TRBV25-1 with TRBJ1-2; TRBD1 matches at 11 bases. The germline CDR1 and CDR2 sequences are MGHDK and SYGVNS. Trimming cost V 5 bases and J 7 bases; bases outside gene matches: 6. This CDR3 spans 14 amino acids. CDR3: CASSPGQGASGYTF. The CDR3 region has the DNA TGTGCCAGCAGTCCTGGACAGGGGGCGAGTGGCTACACCTTC.

This chain connects TRBV5-3 to TRBJ2-5, with TRBD1 as a possible D gene (5 bases). TRBV5-3 belongs to the ORF category, with a function that is uncertain. V was clipped by 4 bases and J by 3 bases, with 10 bases between them. The CDR3 spans 13 residues. In DNA form, the CDR3 reads TGTGCCAGAAGCCCAAGGGGCGAAGAGACCCAGTACTTC. Protein sequence: CARSPRGEETQYF.